This entry lists 5 T cell receptor beta chains sequenced from one sample in a study of blood T cell repertoires in COVID-19. TCRdb keeps only in-frame clones here, not all; method: immunoSEQ multiplex PCR. The sample shows under 300,000 clones, 70% to 90% of them seen only once. Input material: peripheral blood. Receptors were obtained from a woman in her sixties or seventies with acute or convalescent COVID-19.

V and J are TRBV3-1 (or the pseudogene TRBV3-2) and TRBJ1-6; 8 bases agree with TRBD1. Trimming at V came to 2 bases and at J to 7 bases, leaving 4 bases not matched to a gene. The germline V gene encodes CDR1 LGHDT and CDR2 YNNKEL (reference sequence). The CDR3 extends over 15 amino acids. Here the CDR3 reads CASSQPTGANSPLHF. For the CDR3, the DNA is TGTGCCAGCAGCCAACCGACAGGGGCAAATTCACCCCTCCACTTT.

V gene TRBV6-5 combines with J gene TRBJ1-2, with TRBD1 matching over 8 bases. CDR3 size: 14 residues. With 7 bases clipped from V and 6 bases from J, the junction kept 10 bases outside the gene matches. Per germline, CDR1 MNHEY and CDR2 SVGAGI. The chain's CDR3 is CASIRTGRRNGYTF. As DNA, the CDR3 is TGTGCCAGCATTCGGACAGGGCGGCGAAATGGCTACACCTTC.

This sequence joins TRBV11-3 and TRBJ1-1, with 7 positions matching TRBD1. Trimming cost V 3 bases and J 4 bases; bases outside gene matches: 2. CDR3 length equals 13 residues. Germline CDR1 is SGHNT and CDR2 is YENEEA. The CDR3 coding sequence is TGTGCCAGCAGCTTTTCAGGGGGCACTGAAGCTTTCTTT. Protein product: CASSFSGGTEAFF.

The chain uses TRBV5-4 and TRBJ2-1, with D maybe TRBD2 (5 bases). The V gene lost 2 bases and the J gene lost 0 bases, with 9 bases spanning the gap. CDR1 is SGHNT, CDR2 YYREEE, per germline (reference sequence). This CDR3 is built from 15 residues. CDR3 amino acids: CASSFGEGSYNEQFF. The DNA for the CDR3 is TGTGCCAGCAGCTTCGGGGAAGGCTCCTACAATGAGCAGTTCTTC. The whole variable domain, filled in from reference TRBV5-4 and TRBJ2-1, reads ETGVTQSPTHLIKTRGQQVTLRCSSQSGHNTVSWYQQALGQGPQFIFQYYREEENGRGNFPPRFSGLQFPNYSSELNVNALELDDSALYLCASSFGEGSYNEQFFGPGTRLTVL.

This chain links TRBV9 with TRBJ1-1; TRBD1 matches at 7 bases. Germline CDR1 is SGDLS and CDR2 is YYNGEE. The CDR3 has 16 residues. V lost 0 bases and J lost 1; bases outside the gene matches: 6. The CDR3 is CASSVGIGGGNTEAFF. The DNA of the CDR3 is TGTGCCAGCAGCGTAGGAATAGGGGGCGGGAACACTGAAGCTTTCTTT.